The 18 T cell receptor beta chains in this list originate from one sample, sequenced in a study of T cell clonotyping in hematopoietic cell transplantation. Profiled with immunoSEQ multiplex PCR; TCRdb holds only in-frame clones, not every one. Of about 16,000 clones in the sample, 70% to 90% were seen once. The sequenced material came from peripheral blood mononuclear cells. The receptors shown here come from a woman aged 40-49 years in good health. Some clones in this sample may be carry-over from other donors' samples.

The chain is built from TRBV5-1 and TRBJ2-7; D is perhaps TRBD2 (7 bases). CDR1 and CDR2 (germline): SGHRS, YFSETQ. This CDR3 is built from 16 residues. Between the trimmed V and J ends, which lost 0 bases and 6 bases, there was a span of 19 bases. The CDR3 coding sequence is TGCGCCAGCAGCTTGGGGCTCCAGGGGAGGGTGAGCGAGCAGTACTTC. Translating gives CASSLGLQGRVSEQYF.

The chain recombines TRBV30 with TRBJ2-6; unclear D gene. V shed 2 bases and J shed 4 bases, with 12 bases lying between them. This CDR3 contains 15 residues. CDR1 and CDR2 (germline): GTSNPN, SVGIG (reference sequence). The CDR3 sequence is CAWSLWFGGANVLTF. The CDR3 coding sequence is TGTGCCTGGAGTTTGTGGTTCGGCGGGGCCAACGTCCTGACTTTC.

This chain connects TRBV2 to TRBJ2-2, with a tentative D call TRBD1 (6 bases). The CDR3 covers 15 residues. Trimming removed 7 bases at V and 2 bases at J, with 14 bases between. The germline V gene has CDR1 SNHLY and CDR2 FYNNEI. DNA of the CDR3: TGTGCCAGCACTACCGGGACAACCAACACCGGGGAGCTGTTTTTT. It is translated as CASTTGTTNTGELFF.

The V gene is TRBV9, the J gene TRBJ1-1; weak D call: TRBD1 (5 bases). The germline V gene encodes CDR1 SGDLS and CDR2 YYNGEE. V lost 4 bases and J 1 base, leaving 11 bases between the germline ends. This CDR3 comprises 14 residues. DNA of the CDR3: TGTGCCAGCAGCTCCTTGGGGCAGAACACTGAAGCTTTCTTT. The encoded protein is CASSSLGQNTEAFF. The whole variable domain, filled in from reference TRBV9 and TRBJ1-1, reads DSGVTQTPKHLITATGQRVTLRCSPRSGDLSVYWYQQSLDQGLQFLIQYYNGEERAKGNILERFSAQQFPDLHSELNLSSLELGDSALYFCASSSLGQNTEAFFGQGTRLTVV.

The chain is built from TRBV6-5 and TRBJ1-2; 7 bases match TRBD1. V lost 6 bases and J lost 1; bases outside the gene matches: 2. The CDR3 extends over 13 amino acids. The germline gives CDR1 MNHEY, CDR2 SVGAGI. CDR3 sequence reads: CASSRDSNYGYTF. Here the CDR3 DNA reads TGTGCCAGCAGCAGGGACAGTAACTATGGCTACACCTTC.

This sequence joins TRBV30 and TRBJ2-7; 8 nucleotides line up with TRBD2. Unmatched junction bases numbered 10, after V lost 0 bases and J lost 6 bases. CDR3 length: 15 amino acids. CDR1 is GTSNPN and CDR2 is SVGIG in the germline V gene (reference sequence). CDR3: CAWSVFSGGPAEQYF. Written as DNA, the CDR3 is TGTGCCTGGAGTGTATTTTCGGGAGGGCCAGCCGAGCAGTACTTC.

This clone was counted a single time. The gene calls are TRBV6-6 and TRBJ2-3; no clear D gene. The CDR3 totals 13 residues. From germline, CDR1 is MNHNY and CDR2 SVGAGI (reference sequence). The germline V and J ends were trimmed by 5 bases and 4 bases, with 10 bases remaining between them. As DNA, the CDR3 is TGTGCCAGCAGTCCCTCCCCCCCAGATACGCAGTATTTT. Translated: CASSPSPPDTQYF.

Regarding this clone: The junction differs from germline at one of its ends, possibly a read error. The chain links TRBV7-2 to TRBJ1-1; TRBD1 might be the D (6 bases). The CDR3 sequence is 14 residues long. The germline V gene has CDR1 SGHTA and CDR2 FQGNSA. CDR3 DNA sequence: TGTGCTAGCAGCTTTAGGGGGGGGAACACTGAAGCTTTCTTT. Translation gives CASSFRGGNTEAFF.

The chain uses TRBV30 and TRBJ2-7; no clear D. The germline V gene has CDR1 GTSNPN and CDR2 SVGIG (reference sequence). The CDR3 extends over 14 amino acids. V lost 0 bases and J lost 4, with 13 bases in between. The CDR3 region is CAWSVVPYPYEQYF. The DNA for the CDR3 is TGTGCCTGGAGTGTAGTACCCTACCCATACGAGCAGTACTTC.

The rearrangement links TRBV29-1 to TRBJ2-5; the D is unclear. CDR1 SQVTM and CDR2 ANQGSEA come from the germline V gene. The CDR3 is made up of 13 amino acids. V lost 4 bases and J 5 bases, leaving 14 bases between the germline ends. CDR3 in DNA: TGCAGCGTTGGTAAACAACGACGGGAGACCCAGTACTTC. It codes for CSVGKQRRETQYF.

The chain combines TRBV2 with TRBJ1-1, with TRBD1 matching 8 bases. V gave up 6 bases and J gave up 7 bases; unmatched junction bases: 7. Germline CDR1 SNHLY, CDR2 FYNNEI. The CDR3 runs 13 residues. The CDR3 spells CASRADRVFEAFF. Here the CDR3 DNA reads TGTGCCAGCAGAGCGGACAGGGTTTTTGAAGCTTTCTTT.

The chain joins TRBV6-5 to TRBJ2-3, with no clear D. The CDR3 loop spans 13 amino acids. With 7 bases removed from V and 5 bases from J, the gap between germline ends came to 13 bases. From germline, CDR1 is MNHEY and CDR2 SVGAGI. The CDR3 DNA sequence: TGTGCCAGCACCCGGTTAGGGAAAGATACGCAGTATTTT. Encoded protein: CASTRLGKDTQYF.

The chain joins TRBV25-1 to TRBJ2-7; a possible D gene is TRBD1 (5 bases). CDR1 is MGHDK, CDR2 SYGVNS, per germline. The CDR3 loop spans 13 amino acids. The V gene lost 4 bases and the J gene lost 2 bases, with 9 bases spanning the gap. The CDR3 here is CASSGQGTYEQYF. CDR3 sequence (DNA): TGTGCCAGCAGTGGGCAGGGCACCTACGAGCAGTACTTC.

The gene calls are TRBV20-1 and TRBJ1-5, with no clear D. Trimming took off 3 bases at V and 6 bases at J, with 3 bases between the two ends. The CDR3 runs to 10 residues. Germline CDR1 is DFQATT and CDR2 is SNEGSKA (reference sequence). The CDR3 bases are TGCAGTGCTAGGGTTCAGCCCCAGCATTTT. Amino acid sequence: CSARVQPQHF.

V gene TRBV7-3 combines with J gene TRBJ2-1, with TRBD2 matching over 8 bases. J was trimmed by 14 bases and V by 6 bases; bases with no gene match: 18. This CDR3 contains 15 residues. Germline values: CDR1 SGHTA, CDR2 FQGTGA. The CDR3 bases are TGTGCCAGCAGTTACTACCTAGAGGCGGGAGGTCAGAAGTTCTTC. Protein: CASSYYLEAGGQKFF.

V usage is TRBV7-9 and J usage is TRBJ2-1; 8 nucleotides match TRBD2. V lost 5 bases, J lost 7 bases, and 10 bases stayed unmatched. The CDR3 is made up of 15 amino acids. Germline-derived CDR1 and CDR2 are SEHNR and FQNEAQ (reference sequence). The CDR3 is CASSPFRTSINEQFF. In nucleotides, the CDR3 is TGTGCCAGCAGCCCATTCCGGACTAGCATAAATGAGCAGTTCTTC.

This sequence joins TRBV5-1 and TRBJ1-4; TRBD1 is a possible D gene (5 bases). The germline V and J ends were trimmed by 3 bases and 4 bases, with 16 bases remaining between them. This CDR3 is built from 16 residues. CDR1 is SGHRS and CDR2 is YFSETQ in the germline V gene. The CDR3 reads CASSWTTTRGNEKLFF. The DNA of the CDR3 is TGCGCCAGCAGCTGGACTACGACAAGGGGTAATGAAAAACTGTTTTTT.

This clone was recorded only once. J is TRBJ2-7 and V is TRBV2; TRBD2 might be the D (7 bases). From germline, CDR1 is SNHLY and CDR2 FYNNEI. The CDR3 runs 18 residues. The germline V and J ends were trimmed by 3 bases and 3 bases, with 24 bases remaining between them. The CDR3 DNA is TGTGCCAGCAGTGACTTACACTCTTCGGGGGAGGGGGGCTACGAGCAGTACTTC. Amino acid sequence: CASSDLHSSGEGGYEQYF.